The 20 T cell receptor beta chains below all came from one sample that was sequenced in a study of identical twins. MiXCR, run by TCRdb on the 5' RACE reads, gives a single entry per CDR3 protein. This sample has fewer than 250,000 distinct CDR3 sequences, with approximately 7.3% found just once. These records were also assigned to another study, of yellow fever vaccine responses in identical twins.

Sequencing used CD8+ T cells sorted from blood. The receptors derive from a woman between 18 and 30 years old in good health.

This clonotype has only a few counts. The V and J genes are TRBV13 and TRBJ2-7; 10 nucleotides align to TRBD1. Looked up from germline, CDR1 is PRHDT and CDR2 is FYEKMQ (reference sequence). The V and J ends lost 7 bases and 2 bases, in that order; junction bases with no gene match: 8. This CDR3 has 15 amino acids. CDR3 region: CASTSRDRGPYEQYV. DNA for the CDR3: TGTGCCAGCACCAGTAGGGACAGGGGCCCCTACGAGCAGTACGTC.

This rearrangement joins TRBV7-2 to TRBJ2-5; D perhaps matches TRBD2 (5 bases). The CDR3 length is 16 residues. Germline V gene sequence: CDR1 SGHTA, CDR2 FQGNSA. Trimming stripped 3 bases from V and 5 bases from J, with 19 bases between. The CDR3 region is CASSLRRTTPHETQYF. DNA for the CDR3: TGTGCCAGCAGCTTGCGGAGGACGACGCCCCATGAGACCCAGTACTTC.

The V and J genes are TRBV6-5 and TRBJ1-4, with a weak D call TRBD1 (5 bases). CDR3 size: 15 residues. Trimming took off 0 bases at V and 5 bases at J, with 10 bases between the two ends. CDR1 is MNHEY, CDR2 SVGAGI, per germline. The CDR3 reads CASSYSTGANEKLFF. The CDR3 region has the DNA TGTGCCAGCAGTTACTCTACAGGCGCGAATGAAAAACTGTTTTTT.

In this sample, this clonotype turned up many times. This sequence joins TRBV15 and TRBJ1-1, with TRBD1 matching 10 bases. J gave up 4 bases and V 6 bases, and 5 bases lay outside the gene matches. CDR3 length: 14 residues. Germline CDR1 is LNHNV and CDR2 is YYDKDF (reference sequence). The CDR3 nucleotides are TGTGCCACCAGTGCGGACAGGGGGGTCACTGAAGCTTTCTTT. Its protein is CATSADRGVTEAFF.

This clonotype appeared a few times. This chain uses TRBV11-2 with TRBJ1-4; D is uncertain. The germline CDR1 and CDR2 sequences are SGHAT and FQNNGV. The germline V and J ends were trimmed by 5 bases and 11 bases, with 18 bases remaining between them. The CDR3 consists of 14 residues. The CDR3 bases are TGTGCCAGCAGCGACTTCCCGGACCTTGATAAACTGTTTTTT. The encoded protein is CASSDFPDLDKLFF.

This clonotype showed up just a few times. For the CDR3, the DNA is TGCGCCAGCAGCTTGTCGACCTTTAGACTAGCCGATTACAATGAGCAGTTCTTC. It translates to CASSLSTFRLADYNEQFF. V usage is TRBV5-1 and J usage is TRBJ2-1; 7 bases fit TRBD2. This CDR3 region has 18 residues. Germline V CDR1 and CDR2: SGHRS, YFSETQ. The J segment lost 4 bases and the V segment lost 1 base, leaving 14 bases of the junction unmatched.

This clonotype occurred many times. The chain carries TRBV20-1 and TRBJ2-1; 8 bases map to TRBD2. The CDR3 length is 13 residues. Germline V CDR1 and CDR2: DFQATT, SNEGSKA (reference sequence). V was clipped by 3 bases and J by 7 bases; unmatched bases: 5. The CDR3 nucleotides are TGCAGTGCTAGGGAATTAGCGGGGAATGAGCAGTTCTTC. Its protein is CSARELAGNEQFF.

The rearrangement uses TRBV3-1 and TRBJ2-1; possible D gene TRBD2, 6 bases. CDR3 length: 15 residues. Trimming removed 5 bases at V and 6 bases at J, with 17 bases between. CDR1 and CDR2 from the germline V gene are LGHDT and YNNKEL (reference sequence). The CDR3 sequence is CASSDRTTDRNEQFF. CDR3 DNA sequence: TGTGCCAGCAGCGACCGGACTACGGACCGCAATGAGCAGTTCTTC.

This clonotype was counted only a few times. Here the CDR3 reads CATSDSAGWTDEQFF. The CDR3 DNA is TGTGCCACCAGTGATTCAGCGGGTTGGACGGATGAGCAGTTCTTC. This chain connects TRBV24-1 to TRBJ2-1, with D possibly being TRBD2 (6 bases). With 2 bases removed from V and 8 bases from J, the gap between germline ends came to 15 bases. The CDR3 length is 15 residues. Germline V gene sequence: CDR1 KGHDR, CDR2 SFDVKD.

This chain connects TRBV27 to TRBJ2-1; D may be TRBD1 or TRBD2 (6 bases each). Deletions cut 5 bases from V and 7 bases from J, with 18 bases between. Germline V gives CDR1 MNHEY, CDR2 SMNVEV (reference sequence). The CDR3 loop spans 15 amino acids. The CDR3 nucleotides read TGTGCCAGCAGTCCCAGAGGAGGGGGACCGAATGAGCAGTTCTTC. Its translation: CASSPRGGGPNEQFF.

In this sample, this clonotype turned up a few times. The chain employs TRBV24-1 and TRBJ2-7, with D tentatively TRBD1 (5 bases). In germline, CDR1 is KGHDR, CDR2 SFDVKD. V was cut by 4 bases and J by 6 bases, with 9 bases left in between. This CDR3 spans 12 amino acids. The CDR3 is CATSEAGLEQYF. CDR3 DNA: TGTGCCACCAGTGAGGCAGGGCTCGAGCAGTACTTC.

At least ten counts were recorded for this clonotype. The chain combines TRBV12-3 or TRBV12-4 with TRBJ2-7; 10 bases line up with TRBD2. The CDR3 extends over 14 amino acids. V lost 6 bases, J lost 2 bases, and 4 bases stayed unmatched. The CDR3 sequence: CASSLAGDPYEQYF. In nucleotides, the CDR3 is TGTGCCAGCAGCCTAGCGGGGGATCCCTACGAGCAGTACTTC.

The chain uses TRBV4-1 and TRBJ2-3, with D perhaps matching TRBD1 or TRBD2 (6 bases each). The CDR3 extends over 17 amino acids. V was clipped by 0 bases and J by 0 bases, with 13 bases between them. Germline assignment: CDR1 MGHRA and CDR2 YSYEKL. As DNA, the CDR3 is TGCGCCAGCAGCCAAGAGGTTCGGGGGCCCAGCACAGATACGCAGTATTTT. It specifies CASSQEVRGPSTDTQYF.

On this clonotype itself: A single base separates this from a much larger clone, so it may be a read error. V gene TRBV15 combines with J gene TRBJ2-1, with D uncertain. Germline CDR1 is LNHNV and CDR2 is YYDKDF (reference sequence). There are 15 residues in the CDR3. V was clipped by 0 bases and J by 6 bases, with 12 bases between them. CDR3 coding DNA: TGTGCCACCAGCAGAGAAGATTTCCTCTCCAATGAGCAGTTCTTC. This encodes CATSREDFLSNEQFF.

There are a few counts of this clonotype. The chain carries TRBV6-1 and TRBJ2-2; 8 positions match TRBD2. The CDR3 loop spans 15 amino acids. Losses at the gene ends were 1 base for V and 4 bases for J; bases not matched to a gene: 2. Looked up from germline, CDR1 is MNHNS and CDR2 is SASEGT. This chain's CDR3 is CASSEVGGGTGELFF. The CDR3, as DNA: TGTGCCAGCAGTGAAGTCGGGGGGGGCACCGGGGAGCTGTTTTTT.

The chain is built from TRBV6-4 and TRBJ2-1; D is perhaps TRBD2 (6 bases). Germline CDR1 reads MRHNA; CDR2 reads SNTAGT. With 6 bases removed from V and 8 bases from J, the gap between germline ends came to 14 bases. The CDR3 contains 13 residues. CDR3: CASSPTPGDEQFF. CDR3 DNA: TGTGCCAGCAGCCCCACCCCGGGGGATGAGCAGTTCTTC.

This clonotype occurred many times. The J gene is TRBJ1-3, the V gene TRBV12-3 or TRBV12-4; 7 nucleotides line up with TRBD1. Germline trimming cut 7 bases from V and 0 bases from J; bases unmatched to any gene: 18. This CDR3 has 19 residues. The CDR3 bases are TGTGCCAGCACCCGAACCAGGGGGGGATTCCAGTACTCTGGAAACACCATATATTTT. This sequence encodes CASTRTRGGFQYSGNTIYF.

This sequence joins TRBV6-1 and TRBJ2-1, with TRBD1 matching over 9 bases. In germline, CDR1 is MNHNS, CDR2 SASEGT. V gave up 4 bases and J gave up 6 bases; unmatched junction bases: 7. The CDR3 sequence is 15 residues long. This CDR3 is CASSVPGTGLNEQFF. The CDR3 DNA reads as TGTGCCAGCAGTGTCCCCGGGACAGGGCTCAATGAGCAGTTCTTC.

This chain links TRBV15 with TRBJ1-4, with D possibly matching TRBD1 (6 bases). This CDR3 is built from 15 residues. V was clipped by 2 bases and J by 6 bases, with 13 bases between them. The germline V gene has CDR1 LNHNV and CDR2 YYDKDF (reference sequence). CDR3 region: CATSRPGTRYEKLFF. The CDR3 DNA reads as TGTGCCACCAGCAGACCTGGGACACGTTATGAAAAACTGTTTTTT. Full variable domain (rest looked up from reference TRBV15 and TRBJ1-4): DAMVIQNPRYQVTQFGKPVTLSCSQTLNHNVMYWYQQKSSQAPKLLFHYYDKDFNNEADTPDNFQSRRPNTSFCFLDIRSPGLGDTAMYLCATSRPGTRYEKLFFGSGTQLSVL.

The sample holds a few counts of this clonotype. V and J are TRBV6-5 and TRBJ1-2; 7 bases align to TRBD1. Losses at the gene ends were 2 bases for V and 5 bases for J; bases not matched to a gene: 5. This CDR3 has 14 amino acids. Germline V gene data show CDR1 as MNHEY and CDR2 as SVGAGI. CDR3 nucleotides: TGTGCCAGCAGTTACAGGGACAGCCCATATGGCTACACCTTC. Encoded protein: CASSYRDSPYGYTF.